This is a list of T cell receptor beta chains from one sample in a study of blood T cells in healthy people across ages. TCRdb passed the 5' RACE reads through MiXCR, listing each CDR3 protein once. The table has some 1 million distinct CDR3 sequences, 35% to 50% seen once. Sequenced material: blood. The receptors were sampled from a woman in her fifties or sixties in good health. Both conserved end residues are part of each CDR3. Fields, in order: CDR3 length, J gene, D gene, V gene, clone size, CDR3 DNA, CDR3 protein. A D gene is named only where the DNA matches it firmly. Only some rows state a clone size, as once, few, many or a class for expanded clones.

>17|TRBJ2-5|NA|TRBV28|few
TGTGCCAGCAGGCAAGAAGGGCGTCCGAGACTGGCAGAGACCCAGTACTTC
CASRQEGRPRLAETQYF
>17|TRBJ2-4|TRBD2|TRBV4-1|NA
TGCGCCAGCAGCCAAGATCTCACTAGCGGAGCCAAAAACATTCAGTACTTC
CASSQDLTSGAKNIQYF
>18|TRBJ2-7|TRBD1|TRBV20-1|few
TGCAGTGCTAGTCGCAACGACCCAGACAGGGAAGTTCTCCACGAGCAGTACTTC
CSASRNDPDREVLHEQYF
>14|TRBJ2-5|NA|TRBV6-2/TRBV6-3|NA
TGTGCCAGCAGTTCCATACAGTACCAAGAGACCCAGTACTTC
CASSSIQYQETQYF
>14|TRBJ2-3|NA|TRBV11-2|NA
TGTGCCAGCAGTCCTGGACGGCGGAGGTGTACGCAGTATTTT
CASSPGRRRCTQYF
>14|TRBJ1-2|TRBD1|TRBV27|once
TGTGCCAGCAGTTCCCTGGACAGGTACTATGGCTACACCTTC
CASSSLDRYYGYTF
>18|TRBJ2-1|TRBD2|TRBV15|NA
TGTGCCACCAGCAGAGATCCCGTTGGACTAGCGGGGTACAATGAGCAGTTCTTC
CATSRDPVGLAGYNEQFF
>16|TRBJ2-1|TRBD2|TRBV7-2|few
TGTGCCAGCAGACCCACCGGGACTAGGGGATCGGGGTCGCAGTTCTTC
CASRPTGTRGSGSQFF
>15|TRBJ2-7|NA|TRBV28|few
TGTGCCAGCAGTTTAACGGCGGGGAACTCCTACGAGCAGTACTTC
CASSLTAGNSYEQYF
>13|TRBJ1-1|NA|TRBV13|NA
TGTGCCAGCACCCGTTTTGAGGGGGCTGAAGCTTTCTTT
CASTRFEGAEAFF
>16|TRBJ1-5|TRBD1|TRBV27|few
TGTGCCAGCAGTCATGGACAGGCTTTGAGCAATCAGCCCCAGCATTTT
CASSHGQALSNQPQHF
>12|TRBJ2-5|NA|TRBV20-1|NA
TGCAGTGCCCCGAAAGGAACGGAGACCCAGTACTTC
CSAPKGTETQYF
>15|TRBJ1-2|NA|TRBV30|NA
TGTGCCTGGAGTGTAAGGCCGGCGGCCATTTATGGCTACACCTTC
CAWSVRPAAIYGYTF
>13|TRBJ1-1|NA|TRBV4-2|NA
TGTGCCAGCTGCCTAGGGGGGAACACTGAAGCTTTCTTT
CASCLGGNTEAFF
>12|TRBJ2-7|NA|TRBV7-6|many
TGTGCCAGCAGCTTAGCGAGCCACGAGCAGTACTTC
CASSLASHEQYF
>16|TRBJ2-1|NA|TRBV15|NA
TGTGCCACCAGCAGAGATAGGACCGGGGTCAACAATGAGCAGTTCTTC
CATSRDRTGVNNEQFF
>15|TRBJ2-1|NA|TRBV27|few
TGTGCCAGCAGTAGATCCGGTCCCTCCTACAATGAGCAGTTCTTC
CASSRSGPSYNEQFF
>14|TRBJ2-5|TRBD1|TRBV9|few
TGTGCCAGCAGCAACGGACAGGCTCAAGAGACCCAGTACTTC
CASSNGQAQETQYF
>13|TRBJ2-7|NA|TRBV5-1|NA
TGCGCCAGCAACTTGTGGGACCCCTACGAGCAGTACTTC
CASNLWDPYEQYF
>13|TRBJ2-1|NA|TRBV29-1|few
TGCAGCGTTTTAGAGTGGTCCTACAATGAGCAGTTCTTC
CSVLEWSYNEQFF
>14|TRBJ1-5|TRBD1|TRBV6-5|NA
TGTGCCAGCAGCGGGACAGGGGATCGTCAGCCCCAGCATTTT
CASSGTGDRQPQHF
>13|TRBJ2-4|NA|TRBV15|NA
TGTGCCACCAGCAGAGCGTACAGGGAAGAGCAGTACTTC
CATSRAYREEQYF
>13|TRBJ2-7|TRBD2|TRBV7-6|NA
TGTGCCAGCAGGTCCATAGCGGGAGACGAGCAGTACTTC
CASRSIAGDEQYF
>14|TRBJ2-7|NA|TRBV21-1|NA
TGTGCCAGCAGCAAACCGACGGATTCCTACGAGCAGTACTTC
CASSKPTDSYEQYF
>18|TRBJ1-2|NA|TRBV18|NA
TGTGCCAGCTCAGTATCCCTAGGGGGGACGACGCCTAACTATGGCTACACCTTC
CASSVSLGGTTPNYGYTF
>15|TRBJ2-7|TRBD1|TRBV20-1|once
TGCAGTGCTATTCAAAGGACAGGGGTGGGGTACGAGCAGTACTTC
CSAIQRTGVGYEQYF
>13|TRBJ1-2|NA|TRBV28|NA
TGTGCCAGCAGCTCCCCGTTGCCACATGGCTACACCTTC
CASSSPLPHGYTF
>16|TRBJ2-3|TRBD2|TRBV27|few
TGTGCCAGCAGTTTCCCCGAGCGGGGTAGCACAGATACGCAGTATTTT
CASSFPERGSTDTQYF
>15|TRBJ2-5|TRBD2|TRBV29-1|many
TGCAGCGTTGTTGGTCTAGCGGCTTCCCAAGAGACCCAGTACTTC
CSVVGLAASQETQYF
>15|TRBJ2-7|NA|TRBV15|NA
TGTGCCACCAGCGGGGTAATGGTTGGCAGACTCGAGCAGTACTTC
CATSGVMVGRLEQYF
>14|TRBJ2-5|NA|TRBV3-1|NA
TGTGCCAGCAGCCAAGGGAGGGGACATGAGACCCAGTACTTC
CASSQGRGHETQYF
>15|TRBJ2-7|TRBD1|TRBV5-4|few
TGTGCCAGCAGCTGGGGGACAGGCAGCTCCTACGAGCAGTACTTC
CASSWGTGSSYEQYF
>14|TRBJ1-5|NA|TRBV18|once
TGTGCCAGCCCCCCGGACAGATGCAATCAGCCCCAGCATTTT
CASPPDRCNQPQHF
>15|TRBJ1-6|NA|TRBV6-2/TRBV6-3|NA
TGTGCCAGCAGTTACTGGGGCAGGGGCCAACCACCCCTCCACTTT
CASSYWGRGQPPLHF
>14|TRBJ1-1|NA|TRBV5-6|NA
TGTGCCAGCACCCTCGGGGGGCGGCACACTGAAGCTTTCTTT
CASTLGGRHTEAFF
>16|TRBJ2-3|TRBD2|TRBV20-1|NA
TGCAGTGCTGGACCCGGGACTAGCGGGTCCACAGATACGCAGTATTTT
CSAGPGTSGSTDTQYF
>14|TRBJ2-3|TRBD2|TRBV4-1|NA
TGCGCCAGCAGCCACGGGACTAGCGGGGCCACGCAGTATTTT
CASSHGTSGATQYF
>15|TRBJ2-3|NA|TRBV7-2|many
TGTGCCAGCAGCTTGGTGGGAAAATCCAGGGATACGCAGTATTTT
CASSLVGKSRDTQYF